This TCR beta chain is drawn from a study of T cells after yellow fever vaccination. Findings and limits, study-wide: Post-booster repertoires again held most primary-vaccination clones (roughly 95% CD4, about 90% CD8). A secondary response was less intense yet reached its peak sooner, at day 5 versus 15.

CDR1 is LGHNA, CDR2 YSLEER, per germline. Trimming took 0 bases from V and 6 from J, leaving 18 bases between them. The CDR3 sequence is 17 residues long. TCRdb processed the 5' RACE reads anew with MiXCR; each CDR3 protein has one entry. The repertoire holds about 300,000 distinct CDR3 sequences, with 7.5% to 9.5% as singletons. As for this clonotype: Antigen: not known.

This sequence joins TRBV4-3 and TRBJ2-4; D is possibly TRBD1 or TRBD2 (5 bases each). The source was CD4+ T cells sorted from PBMCs, collected 5 days after the yellow fever booster vaccination. The sequence came from a man aged 18 to 35 who received the YFV17D yellow fever vaccine. The CDR3 nucleotides are TGCGCCAGCAGCCAAGACCCTCCAGGGAGCGGAGGAAACATTCAGTACTTC. This gives the protein CASSQDPPGSGGNIQYF.